A selection of T cell receptor beta chains follows, all from one sample in a study of OX40 agonist ivuxolimab in advanced cancers. Assay used: immunoSEQ multiplex PCR; TCRdb lists only in-frame clones, some missing. The sample carries tens of thousands of clones, approximately 85% recorded once. The sample was CD4+ or CD8+ T cells sorted from blood, taken in a trial of the OX40 agonist ivuxolimab. Receptor source: an adult with an advanced solid tumor such as melanoma, head and neck, liver or kidney cancer. CDR3s include the opening cysteine and the closing phenylalanine or tryptophan. The D gene is left open where the match is weak. Part of the rows lack a size; the others show once, few, many or a class for expanded clones.

v_gene: TRBV10-1; abundance: NA; d_gene: NA; j_gene: TRBJ2-3; CDR3nt: TGCGCCAGCAGTGACGGAGCGGCCGGCACAGATACGCAGTATTTT; CDR3aa: CASSDGAAGTDTQYF
v_gene: TRBV19; abundance: NA; d_gene: TRBD1; j_gene: TRBJ2-7; CDR3nt: TGTGCCAGTAGTATGGGGACAGGGGAGTACGAGCAGTACTTC; CDR3aa: CASSMGTGEYEQYF
v_gene: TRBV14; abundance: NA; d_gene: NA; j_gene: TRBJ2-7; CDR3nt: TGTGCCAGCAGCCAAGTCGCCTACGAGCAGTACTTC; CDR3aa: CASSQVAYEQYF
v_gene: TRBV11-2; abundance: NA; d_gene: NA; j_gene: TRBJ2-6; CDR3nt: TGTGCCAGCAGCTCCGCGGGGGGGGCCAACGTCCTGACTTTC; CDR3aa: CASSSAGGANVLTF
v_gene: TRBV30; abundance: NA; d_gene: NA; j_gene: TRBJ1-6; CDR3nt: TGTGCCTGGTCCGCCGGGGCTCCCGCGACCCTCCACTTT; CDR3aa: CAWSAGAPATLHF
v_gene: TRBV2; abundance: NA; d_gene: TRBD1; j_gene: TRBJ2-3; CDR3nt: TGTGCCAGCAGTGAAAGACAGGGGATCACAGATACGCAGTATTTT; CDR3aa: CASSERQGITDTQYF
v_gene: TRBV2; abundance: NA; d_gene: TRBD2; j_gene: TRBJ2-7; CDR3nt: TGTGCCAGCAGTGAGAGTAGCGGGAGGGCCTACGAGCAGTACTTC; CDR3aa: CASSESSGRAYEQYF
v_gene: TRBV18; abundance: NA; d_gene: NA; j_gene: TRBJ1-3; CDR3nt: TGTGCCAGCTCACCGGGAGGGGCCCTCTCTGGAAACACCATATATTTT; CDR3aa: CASSPGGALSGNTIYF
v_gene: TRBV11-3; abundance: once; d_gene: NA; j_gene: TRBJ2-3; CDR3nt: TGTGCCAGCAGCTTGCGAATGCTAGATACGCAGTATTTT; CDR3aa: CASSLRMLDTQYF
v_gene: TRBV7-2; abundance: NA; d_gene: NA; j_gene: TRBJ1-5; CDR3nt: TGTGCCAGCAGTCTACAGGGAGGGAATCAGCCCCAGCATTTT; CDR3aa: CASSLQGGNQPQHF
v_gene: TRBV5-1; abundance: NA; d_gene: TRBD2; j_gene: TRBJ2-1; CDR3nt: TGCGCCAGCAGCTTGGAGGGACTAGCGGGGGGGCGTCAGTTCTTC; CDR3aa: CASSLEGLAGGRQFF
v_gene: TRBV5-1; abundance: NA; d_gene: TRBD1; j_gene: TRBJ1-1; CDR3nt: TGCGCCAGCAGCAGAGGGACAGCCAACACTGAAGCTTTCTTT; CDR3aa: CASSRGTANTEAFF
v_gene: TRBV11-2; abundance: NA; d_gene: TRBD2; j_gene: TRBJ2-1; CDR3nt: TGTGCCAGCAGCTCTTTAGCGGGGGTCCATTACAATGGGCAGTTCTTC; CDR3aa: CASSSLAGVHYNGQFF
v_gene: TRBV12-5; abundance: NA; d_gene: NA; j_gene: TRBJ2-2; CDR3nt: TGTGCTAGTGGTTTAGGGCGGAACACCGGGGAGCTGTTTTTT; CDR3aa: CASGLGRNTGELFF
v_gene: TRBV15; abundance: NA; d_gene: NA; j_gene: TRBJ1-4; CDR3nt: TGTGCCACCAGCCCCTTGGGGCGGGTAGGTGAAAAACTGTTTTTT; CDR3aa: CATSPLGRVGEKLFF
v_gene: TRBV19; abundance: NA; d_gene: TRBD2; j_gene: TRBJ2-2; CDR3nt: TGTGCCAGCCGGGGGGGACTAGTCGCCCTCACCGGGGAGCTGTTTTTT; CDR3aa: CASRGGLVALTGELFF
v_gene: TRBV18; abundance: once; d_gene: TRBD2; j_gene: TRBJ2-2; CDR3nt: TGTGCCAGCTCAGAGTCCGGACTAGCGGGCACCGGGGAGCTGTTTTTT; CDR3aa: CASSESGLAGTGELFF
v_gene: TRBV4-3; abundance: once; d_gene: TRBD2; j_gene: TRBJ2-1; CDR3nt: TGCGCCAGCAGCCAAGGGGAGGGGATTTACAATGAGCAGTTCTTC; CDR3aa: CASSQGEGIYNEQFF
v_gene: TRBV19; abundance: NA; d_gene: NA; j_gene: TRBJ1-4; CDR3nt: TGTGCCAGTACCCAAGGAAGTCGCCACGAAAAACTGTTTTTT; CDR3aa: CASTQGSRHEKLFF
v_gene: TRBV5-1; abundance: few; d_gene: NA; j_gene: TRBJ1-2; CDR3nt: TGCGCCAGCAGGATTGGACCGGGGCCCGGGTATGGCTACACCTTC; CDR3aa: CASRIGPGPGYGYTF
v_gene: TRBV12-5; abundance: NA; d_gene: NA; j_gene: TRBJ2-1; CDR3nt: TGTGCTAGTGGTTTGGGGGCTAGACGGGATGAGCAGTTCTTC; CDR3aa: CASGLGARRDEQFF
v_gene: TRBV19; abundance: few; d_gene: TRBD1; j_gene: TRBJ1-2; CDR3nt: TGTGCCAGTAAGGGGACAGGGCTCTATGAAAGTGGCTACACCTTC; CDR3aa: CASKGTGLYESGYTF
v_gene: TRBV5-6; abundance: NA; d_gene: TRBD1; j_gene: TRBJ2-7; CDR3nt: TGTGCCAGCGAGGGACAGGCCTACGAGCAGTACTTC; CDR3aa: CASEGQAYEQYF
v_gene: TRBV19; abundance: NA; d_gene: NA; j_gene: TRBJ1-2; CDR3nt: TGTGCCAGTAGGTCCGGCAGGGTGGGTGGCTACACCTTC; CDR3aa: CASRSGRVGGYTF
v_gene: TRBV4-2; abundance: NA; d_gene: NA; j_gene: TRBJ1-2; CDR3nt: TGTGCCAGCAGCCTTCCGGGACGAGAATATGGCTACACCTTC; CDR3aa: CASSLPGREYGYTF
v_gene: TRBV5-1; abundance: NA; d_gene: NA; j_gene: TRBJ1-4; CDR3nt: TGCGCCAGCAGCGGGGGGCAGTGGGGTGAAAAACTGTTTTTT; CDR3aa: CASSGGQWGEKLFF
v_gene: TRBV14; abundance: NA; d_gene: NA; j_gene: TRBJ2-7; CDR3nt: TGTGCCAGCAGCCAAGATCGCCGATTGGGGACCTCCTACGAGCAGTACTTC; CDR3aa: CASSQDRRLGTSYEQYF
v_gene: TRBV7-9; abundance: NA; d_gene: NA; j_gene: TRBJ2-7; CDR3nt: TGTGCCAGCAGCTTAGGTGGCGGCTCCTACGAGCAGTACTTC; CDR3aa: CASSLGGGSYEQYF
v_gene: TRBV29-1; abundance: NA; d_gene: NA; j_gene: TRBJ1-1; CDR3nt: TGCAGCGGGGGGTCAGGCGTGAACACTGAAGCTTTCTTT; CDR3aa: CSGGSGVNTEAFF
v_gene: TRBV5-6; abundance: few; d_gene: TRBD1; j_gene: TRBJ1-6; CDR3nt: TGTGCCAGCAGCGCGACAGGGATGATTTCACCCCTCCACTTT; CDR3aa: CASSATGMISPLHF
v_gene: TRBV15; abundance: NA; d_gene: NA; j_gene: TRBJ1-1; CDR3nt: TGTGCCACCAGCAGAGATCCCCAGTCTTCGAACACTGAAGCTTTCTTT; CDR3aa: CATSRDPQSSNTEAFF
v_gene: TRBV6-9; abundance: NA; d_gene: TRBD1; j_gene: TRBJ2-7; CDR3nt: TGTGCCAGCAGTGAGGGACAGGGTGCCTACGAGCAGTACTTC; CDR3aa: CASSEGQGAYEQYF
v_gene: TRBV9; abundance: NA; d_gene: NA; j_gene: TRBJ1-1; CDR3nt: TGTGCCAGCAGCGCCGTGACAGGGAACACTGAAGCTTTCTTT; CDR3aa: CASSAVTGNTEAFF
v_gene: TRBV19; abundance: once; d_gene: NA; j_gene: TRBJ1-1; CDR3nt: TGTGCCAGTAGTATCGCCTCACTCAGGTACACTGAAGCTTTCTTT; CDR3aa: CASSIASLRYTEAFF
v_gene: TRBV6-6; abundance: NA; d_gene: NA; j_gene: TRBJ2-7; CDR3nt: TGTGCCAGCAGTTACTCGAGTGGTACCTACGAGCAGTACTTC; CDR3aa: CASSYSSGTYEQYF
v_gene: TRBV5-1; abundance: NA; d_gene: TRBD1; j_gene: TRBJ2-7; CDR3nt: TGCGCCAGCAGCAAGGATGGACAGGGGAACTACGAGCAGTACTTC; CDR3aa: CASSKDGQGNYEQYF
v_gene: TRBV6-1; abundance: few; d_gene: NA; j_gene: TRBJ1-5; CDR3nt: TGTGCCAGCAGTGAAAACCAGCCCCAGCATTTT; CDR3aa: CASSENQPQHF
v_gene: TRBV6-5; abundance: NA; d_gene: TRBD1; j_gene: TRBJ1-5; CDR3nt: TGTGCCAGCAGACCCGGACAGGGTAGGCAGCCCCAGCATTTT; CDR3aa: CASRPGQGRQPQHF
v_gene: TRBV19; abundance: few; d_gene: TRBD1; j_gene: TRBJ1-1; CDR3nt: TGTGCCAGTAGTATCGGGACAGGGGTTAAGAACACTGAAGCTTTCTTT; CDR3aa: CASSIGTGVKNTEAFF
v_gene: TRBV5-6; abundance: NA; d_gene: NA; j_gene: TRBJ2-1; CDR3nt: TGTGCCAGCAGCCAGACGACCTACAATGAGCAGTTCTTC; CDR3aa: CASSQTTYNEQFF
v_gene: TRBV18; abundance: NA; d_gene: NA; j_gene: TRBJ1-1; CDR3nt: TGTGCCAGCCTACCTCCACCAAGGGGGTTATTCACTGAAGCTTTCTTT; CDR3aa: CASLPPPRGLFTEAFF
v_gene: TRBV7-9; abundance: NA; d_gene: NA; j_gene: TRBJ1-1; CDR3nt: TGTGCCAGCAGCTTGGTTGGACTCATGAACACTGAAGCTTTCTTT; CDR3aa: CASSLVGLMNTEAFF
v_gene: TRBV7-9; abundance: NA; d_gene: NA; j_gene: TRBJ2-7; CDR3nt: TGTGCCAGCAGCTTAGCAGGGGGAGGCTACGAGCAGTACTTC; CDR3aa: CASSLAGGGYEQYF
v_gene: TRBV7-3; abundance: NA; d_gene: NA; j_gene: TRBJ2-1; CDR3nt: TGTGCCAGCAGCCCAAAGGAGGGGTCATGTATGAGCTCCTACAATGAGCAGTTCTTC; CDR3aa: CASSPKEGSCMSSYNEQFF
v_gene: TRBV5-1; abundance: once; d_gene: NA; j_gene: TRBJ2-1; CDR3nt: TGTGCCAGCAGCACCTCTAATGACAATGAGCAGTTCTTC; CDR3aa: CASSTSNDNEQFF
v_gene: TRBV18; abundance: once; d_gene: TRBD1; j_gene: TRBJ1-1; CDR3nt: TGTGCCAGCTCACTTTTCGGACAGGTAGGGGAAACTGAAGCTTTCTTT; CDR3aa: CASSLFGQVGETEAFF
v_gene: TRBV11-2; abundance: NA; d_gene: NA; j_gene: TRBJ2-7; CDR3nt: TGTGCCAGCAGCTTAGTTCGGGGACGCAACTACGAGCAGTACTTC; CDR3aa: CASSLVRGRNYEQYF
v_gene: TRBV29-1; abundance: NA; d_gene: NA; j_gene: TRBJ2-1; CDR3nt: TGCAGCGTTGTGGGGGGAAGAGGACTCACCTACAATGAGCAGTTCTTC; CDR3aa: CSVVGGRGLTYNEQFF
v_gene: TRBV5-5; abundance: NA; d_gene: NA; j_gene: TRBJ1-6; CDR3nt: TGTGCCAGCAGCGTGACAGCTTCCTGGAATTCACCCCTCCACTTT; CDR3aa: CASSVTASWNSPLHF
v_gene: TRBV19; abundance: NA; d_gene: NA; j_gene: TRBJ2-1; CDR3nt: TGTGCCAGTACCCCGGGGGGCGGGAGAAGGTACAATGAGCAGTTCTTC; CDR3aa: CASTPGGGRRYNEQFF
v_gene: TRBV18; abundance: NA; d_gene: NA; j_gene: TRBJ1-2; CDR3nt: TGTGCCAGCTCACCCCTTCCGAACGCAGATGGCTACACCTTC; CDR3aa: CASSPLPNADGYTF
v_gene: TRBV10-2; abundance: NA; d_gene: TRBD2; j_gene: TRBJ2-3; CDR3nt: TGCGCCAGCAGTGAGGGGACTAGCGGGAGGACAGATACGCAGTATTTT; CDR3aa: CASSEGTSGRTDTQYF
v_gene: TRBV5-4; abundance: NA; d_gene: NA; j_gene: TRBJ2-7; CDR3nt: TGTGCCAGCAGCTTGGAAGCCAGCTCCTACGAGCAGTACTTC; CDR3aa: CASSLEASSYEQYF
v_gene: TRBV5-1; abundance: NA; d_gene: NA; j_gene: TRBJ2-7; CDR3nt: TGCGCCAGCAGCTTCCCGGGACTTGCCTACGAGCAGTACTTC; CDR3aa: CASSFPGLAYEQYF